A selection of T cell receptor beta chains follows, all from one sample in a study of T-cell reconstitution after alpha-beta-depleted transplantation in children. TCRdb re-called the PCR reads through MiXCR, storing one row per CDR3 protein. The table lists fewer than 750,000 distinct CDR3 sequences, 20% to 30% of them singletons. The specimen was PBMCs, collected before TCRalphabeta/CD19-depleted stem cell transplant. These receptor sequences come from a boy under two years old with Wiskott-Aldrich syndrome, due to receive a stem cell transplant. Both conserved end residues are part of each CDR3. Only some rows state a clone size, as once, few, many or a class for expanded clones.

clone_size j_call cdr3_length v_call cdr3_aa
few TRBJ2-2 17 TRBV7-9 CASSPRGAGSGTGELFF
once TRBJ2-1 15 TRBV12-3/TRBV12-4 CASSLRGVVHNEQFF
few TRBJ2-2 14 TRBV29-1 CSVPTSGRTGELFF
- TRBJ2-1 14 TRBV5-1 CASSLERPGNEQFF
- TRBJ2-3 15 TRBV7-3 CASSPTTSGRNTQYF
few TRBJ2-2 16 TRBV7-9 CASMRPSGRNTGELFF
- TRBJ2-7 15 TRBV5-1 CASSYERVGVNEQYF
- TRBJ2-7 14 TRBV10-3 CAIRGTSGKYEQYF
- TRBJ2-1 12 TRBV3-1 CASRRENNEQFF
- TRBJ2-5 13 TRBV29-1 CSVEAWGDETQYF
few TRBJ1-5 15 TRBV12-3/TRBV12-4 CASSMTGVDNQPQHF
- TRBJ2-7 13 TRBV7-2 CASSFASPYEQYF
- TRBJ1-2 14 TRBV20-1 CSARGDKSGYGYTF
once TRBJ2-1 15 TRBV12-3/TRBV12-4 CASSLASSGSDEQFF
few TRBJ2-2 13 TRBV19 CASSLTGSGELFF
- TRBJ2-2 15 TRBV2 CASRTGTSITGELFF
few TRBJ2-1 14 TRBV7-9 CASSLQGPPNEQFF
- TRBJ2-5 15 TRBV27 CASSFRGRGLETQYF
few TRBJ2-2 14 TRBV5-1 CASSLVGAPGELFF
- TRBJ2-5 15 TRBV20-1 CSAGDSNQYQETQYF
few TRBJ1-2 13 TRBV10-3 CAISGREFNGYTF
- TRBJ2-1 14 TRBV20-1 CSARRLAGDSEQFF
many TRBJ1-4 13 TRBV12-3/TRBV12-4 CASSSSGDEKLFF
- TRBJ2-5 17 TRBV5-1 CASSLYLAGGPGETQYF
few TRBJ1-4 11 TRBV20-1 CSADMGEKLFF
- TRBJ2-7 16 TRBV7-2 CASSKTAYDLRYEQYF
once TRBJ2-1 15 TRBV25-1 CASSRRGGGGNEQFF
- TRBJ1-2 16 TRBV20-1 CSATATTGDNSYGYTF
- TRBJ1-5 14 TRBV5-5 CASSLGTLNQPQHF
- TRBJ2-7 14 TRBV12-3/TRBV12-4 CASSPRQVWYEQYF
once TRBJ2-7 13 TRBV28 CASSFVFSYEQYF
few TRBJ2-7 14 TRBV5-4 CASSQSGRAYEQYF
- TRBJ1-3 18 TRBV4-2 CASSQHHGQVSSGNTIYF
few TRBJ2-3 13 TRBV12-3/TRBV12-4 CASISIVGDTQYF
- TRBJ1-4 15 TRBV6-1 CASSRAAATNEKLFF
- TRBJ1-2 13 TRBV3-1 CASSHLTVDGYTF
once TRBJ2-6 17 TRBV5-1 CASSLAGGLLGANGLTF
- TRBJ2-2 14 TRBV30 CALGRGAGTGELFF
- TRBJ2-2 12 TRBV5-1 CASSWSHGELFF
few TRBJ2-3 16 TRBV9 CASRATSGRDTDTQYF
once TRBJ2-7 14 TRBV30 CAWRPGQGSYEQYF
- TRBJ2-1 14 TRBV7-3 CASSPRGVGNEQFF
- TRBJ2-1 17 TRBV20-1 CSARGWGGTKSYNEQFF
- TRBJ2-1 15 TRBV6-5 CASSFLSASYNEQFF
few TRBJ1-6 15 TRBV5-1 CASSLDGGSNSPLHF
few TRBJ2-3 10 TRBV20-1 CSARGGRQYF
- TRBJ2-2 13 TRBV7-9 CASSPHTAGELFF
- TRBJ2-7 14 TRBV9 CASSVETGSAEQYF
once TRBJ1-6 18 TRBV4-1 CASSQVTGGPFRKVPLHF
- TRBJ2-7 13 TRBV5-5 CASQRQPLDEQYF
few TRBJ2-1 15 TRBV7-2 CASCSGRNTYNEQFF
few TRBJ2-1 13 TRBV7-9 CASSLAGDAEQFF
- TRBJ1-1 14 TRBV5-1 CASSLTGTNTEAFF
- TRBJ1-2 13 TRBV2 CASSVWTGDGYTF